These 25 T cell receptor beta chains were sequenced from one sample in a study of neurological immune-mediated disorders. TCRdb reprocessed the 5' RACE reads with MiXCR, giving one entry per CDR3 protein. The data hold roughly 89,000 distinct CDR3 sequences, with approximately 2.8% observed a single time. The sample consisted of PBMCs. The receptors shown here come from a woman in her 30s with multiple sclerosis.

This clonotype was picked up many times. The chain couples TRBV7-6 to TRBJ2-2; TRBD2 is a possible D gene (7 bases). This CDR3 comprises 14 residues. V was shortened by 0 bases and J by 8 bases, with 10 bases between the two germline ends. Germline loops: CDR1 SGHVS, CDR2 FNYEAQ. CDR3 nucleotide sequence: TGTGCCAGCAGCTTAGCCGGGGGGCAGGGGGAGCTGTTTTTT. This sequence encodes CASSLAGGQGELFF.

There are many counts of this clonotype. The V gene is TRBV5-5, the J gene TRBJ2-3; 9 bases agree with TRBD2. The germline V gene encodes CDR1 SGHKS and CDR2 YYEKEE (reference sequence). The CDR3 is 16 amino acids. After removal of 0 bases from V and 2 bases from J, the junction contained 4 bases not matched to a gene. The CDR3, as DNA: TGTGCCAGCAGCTTGGGACTAGCGGCCTACACAGATACGCAGTATTTT. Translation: CASSLGLAAYTDTQYF.

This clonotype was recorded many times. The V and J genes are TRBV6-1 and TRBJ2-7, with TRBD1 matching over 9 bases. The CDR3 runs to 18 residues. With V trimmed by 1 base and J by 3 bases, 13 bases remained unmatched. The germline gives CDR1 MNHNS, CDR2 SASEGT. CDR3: CASSEVTPGTGYVYEQYF. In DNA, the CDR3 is TGTGCCAGCAGTGAAGTGACTCCCGGGACAGGGTACGTCTACGAGCAGTACTTC.

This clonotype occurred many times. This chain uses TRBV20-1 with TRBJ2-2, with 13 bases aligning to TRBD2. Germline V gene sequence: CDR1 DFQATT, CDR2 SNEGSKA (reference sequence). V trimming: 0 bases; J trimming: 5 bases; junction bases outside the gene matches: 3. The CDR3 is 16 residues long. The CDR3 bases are TGCAGTGCTAGAGAGGGACTAGCGGGATCTACCGGGGAGCTGTTTTTT. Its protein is CSAREGLAGSTGELFF.

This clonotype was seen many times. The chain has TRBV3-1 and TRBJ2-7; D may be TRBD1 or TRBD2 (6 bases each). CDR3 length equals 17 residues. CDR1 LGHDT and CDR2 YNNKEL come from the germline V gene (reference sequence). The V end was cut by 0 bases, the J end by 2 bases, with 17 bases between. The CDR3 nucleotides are TGTGCCAGCAGCCAAGATCAATACGGGGGACACCCCTACGAGCAGTACTTC. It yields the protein CASSQDQYGGHPYEQYF.

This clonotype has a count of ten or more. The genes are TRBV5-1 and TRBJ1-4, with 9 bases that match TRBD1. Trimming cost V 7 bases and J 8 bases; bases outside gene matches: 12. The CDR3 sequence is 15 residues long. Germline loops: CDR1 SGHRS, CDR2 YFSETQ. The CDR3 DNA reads TGCGCCAGCCGGACAGAACAGGGGGCTTACGAAAAACTGTTTTTT. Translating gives CASRTEQGAYEKLFF.

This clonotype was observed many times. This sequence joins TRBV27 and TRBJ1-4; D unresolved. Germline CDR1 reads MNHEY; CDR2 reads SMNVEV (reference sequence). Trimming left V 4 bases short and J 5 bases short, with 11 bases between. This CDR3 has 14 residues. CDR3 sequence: CASSSGVENEKLFF. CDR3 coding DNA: TGTGCCAGCAGTTCTGGGGTGGAAAATGAAAAACTGTTTTTT.

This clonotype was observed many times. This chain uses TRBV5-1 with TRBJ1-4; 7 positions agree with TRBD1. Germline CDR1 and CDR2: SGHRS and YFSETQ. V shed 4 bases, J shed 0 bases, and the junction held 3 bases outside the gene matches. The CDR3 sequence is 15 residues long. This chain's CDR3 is CASSPGGATNEKLFF. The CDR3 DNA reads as TGCGCCAGCAGCCCAGGGGGAGCAACTAATGAAAAACTGTTTTTT.

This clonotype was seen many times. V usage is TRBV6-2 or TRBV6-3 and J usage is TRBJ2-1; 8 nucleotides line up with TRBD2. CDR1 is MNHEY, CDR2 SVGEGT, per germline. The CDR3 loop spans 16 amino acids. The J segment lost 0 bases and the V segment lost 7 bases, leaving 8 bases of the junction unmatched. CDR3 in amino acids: CASISLAESSYNEQFF. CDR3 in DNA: TGTGCCAGCATCTCACTAGCGGAGAGCTCCTACAATGAGCAGTTCTTC.

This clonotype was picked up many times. The CDR3 sequence: CASSQQETQYF. For the CDR3, the DNA is TGCGCCAGCAGCCAACAAGAGACCCAGTACTTC. The genes are TRBV5-1 and TRBJ2-5, with D unclear. CDR1 is SGHRS, CDR2 YFSETQ, per germline. CDR3 length: 11 residues. Deletions cut 4 bases from V and 2 bases from J, with 3 bases between.

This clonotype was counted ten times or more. CDR3 loop: CASSQVNTAEAFF. The CDR3 DNA reads TGTGCCAGCAGCCAAGTCAACACTGCTGAAGCTTTCTTT. The chain has TRBV3-1 and TRBJ1-1; no definite D call. Trimming pared 1 base from V and 6 bases from J, leaving 9 bases between. CDR3 length: 13 amino acids. Germline values: CDR1 LGHDT, CDR2 YNNKEL (reference sequence).

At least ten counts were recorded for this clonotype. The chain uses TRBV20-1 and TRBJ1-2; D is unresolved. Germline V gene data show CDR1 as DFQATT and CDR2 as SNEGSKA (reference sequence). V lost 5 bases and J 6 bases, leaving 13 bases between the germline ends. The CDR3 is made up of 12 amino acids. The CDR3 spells CSADRASHGYTF. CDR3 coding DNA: TGCAGTGCTGATCGAGCGTCCCATGGCTACACCTTC.

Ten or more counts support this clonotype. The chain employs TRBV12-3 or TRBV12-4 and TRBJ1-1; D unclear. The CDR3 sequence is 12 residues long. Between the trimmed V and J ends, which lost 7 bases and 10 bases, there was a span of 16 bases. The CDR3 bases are TGTGCCAGCATCTCTGGCCCCTCGCGAGCTTTCTTT. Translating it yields CASISGPSRAFF.

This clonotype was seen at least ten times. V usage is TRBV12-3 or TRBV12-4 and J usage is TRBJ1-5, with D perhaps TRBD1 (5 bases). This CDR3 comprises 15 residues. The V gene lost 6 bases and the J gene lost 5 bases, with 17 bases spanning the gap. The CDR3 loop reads CASRSSRGEHQPQHF. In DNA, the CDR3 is TGTGCCAGCAGATCAAGCAGAGGGGAGCATCAGCCCCAGCATTTT.

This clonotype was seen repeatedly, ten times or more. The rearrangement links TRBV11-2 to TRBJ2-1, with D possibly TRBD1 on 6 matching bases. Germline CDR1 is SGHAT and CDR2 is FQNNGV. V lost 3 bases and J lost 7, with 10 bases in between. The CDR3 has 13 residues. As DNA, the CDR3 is TGTGCCAGCAGCTTTACAGGGCTGAATGAGCAGTTCTTC. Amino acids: CASSFTGLNEQFF.

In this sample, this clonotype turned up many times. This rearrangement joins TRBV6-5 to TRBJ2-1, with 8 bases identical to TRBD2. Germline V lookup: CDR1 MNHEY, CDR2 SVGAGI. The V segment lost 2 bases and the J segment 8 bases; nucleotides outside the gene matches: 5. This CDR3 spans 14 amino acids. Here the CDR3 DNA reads TGTGCCAGCAGTTACCGGGAGGGATTCCATGAGCAGTTCTTC. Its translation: CASSYREGFHEQFF.

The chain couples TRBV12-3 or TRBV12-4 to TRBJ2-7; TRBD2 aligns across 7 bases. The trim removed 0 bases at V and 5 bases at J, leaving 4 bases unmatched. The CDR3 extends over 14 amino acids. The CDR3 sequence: CASSLAGGPNEQYF. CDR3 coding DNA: TGTGCCAGCAGTTTAGCGGGAGGGCCCAACGAGCAGTACTTC.

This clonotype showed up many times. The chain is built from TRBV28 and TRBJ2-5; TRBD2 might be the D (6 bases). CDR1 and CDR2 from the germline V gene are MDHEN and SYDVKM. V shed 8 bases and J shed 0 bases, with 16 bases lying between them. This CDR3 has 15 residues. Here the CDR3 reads CASQAVAGNQETQYF. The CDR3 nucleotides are TGTGCCAGCCAGGCCGTGGCGGGGAACCAAGAGACCCAGTACTTC.

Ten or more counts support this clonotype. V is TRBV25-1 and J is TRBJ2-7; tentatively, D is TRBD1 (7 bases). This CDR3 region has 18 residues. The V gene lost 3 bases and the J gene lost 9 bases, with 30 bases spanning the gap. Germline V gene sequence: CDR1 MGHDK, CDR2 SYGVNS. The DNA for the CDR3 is TGTGCCAGCAGTGATATCGATTTCGTGACCCAGGGGGGCCAAGGGCAGTACTTC. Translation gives CASSDIDFVTQGGQGQYF.

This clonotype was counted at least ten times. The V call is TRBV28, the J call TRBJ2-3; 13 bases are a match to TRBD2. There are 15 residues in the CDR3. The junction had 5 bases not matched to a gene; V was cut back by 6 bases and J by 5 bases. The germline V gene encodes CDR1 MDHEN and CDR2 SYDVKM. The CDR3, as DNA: TGTGCCAGCAGCGACCGACTAGCGGGAGGAGATACGCAGTATTTT. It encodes CASSDRLAGGDTQYF. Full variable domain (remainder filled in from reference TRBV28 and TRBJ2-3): DVKVTQSSRYLVKRTGEKVFLECVQDMDHENMFWYRQDPGLGLRLIYFSYDVKMKEKGDIPEGYSVSREKKERFSLILESASTNQTSMYLCASSDRLAGGDTQYFGPGTRLTVL.

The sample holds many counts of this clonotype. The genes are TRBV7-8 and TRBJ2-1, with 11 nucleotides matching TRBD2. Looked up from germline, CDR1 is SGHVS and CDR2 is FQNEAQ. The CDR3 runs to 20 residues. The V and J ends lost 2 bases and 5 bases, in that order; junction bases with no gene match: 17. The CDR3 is CASSLPRMGTSGEVDNEQFF. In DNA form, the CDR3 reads TGTGCCAGCAGCTTACCACGGATGGGGACTAGCGGAGAGGTCGACAATGAGCAGTTCTTC.

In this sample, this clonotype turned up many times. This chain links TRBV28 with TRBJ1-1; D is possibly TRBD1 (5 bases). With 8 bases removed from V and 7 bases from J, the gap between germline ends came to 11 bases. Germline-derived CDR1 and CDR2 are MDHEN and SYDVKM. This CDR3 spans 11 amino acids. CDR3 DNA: TGTGCCAGCGCGGGGCGTGGTGAAGCTTTCTTT. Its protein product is CASAGRGEAFF. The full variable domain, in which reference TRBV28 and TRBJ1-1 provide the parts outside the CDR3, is DVKVTQSSRYLVKRTGEKVFLECVQDMDHENMFWYRQDPGLGLRLIYFSYDVKMKEKGDIPEGYSVSREKKERFSLILESASTNQTSMYLCASAGRGEAFFGQGTRLTVV.

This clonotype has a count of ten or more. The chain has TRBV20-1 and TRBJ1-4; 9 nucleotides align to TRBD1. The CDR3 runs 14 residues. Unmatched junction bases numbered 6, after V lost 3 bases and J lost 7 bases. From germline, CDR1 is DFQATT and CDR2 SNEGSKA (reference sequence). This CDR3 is CSARNSDRGEKLFF. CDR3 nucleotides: TGCAGTGCTAGGAACTCGGACAGGGGTGAAAAACTGTTTTTT.

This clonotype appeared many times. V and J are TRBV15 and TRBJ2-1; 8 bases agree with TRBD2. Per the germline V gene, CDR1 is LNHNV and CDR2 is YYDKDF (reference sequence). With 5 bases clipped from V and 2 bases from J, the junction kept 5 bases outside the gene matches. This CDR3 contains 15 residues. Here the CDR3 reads CATSATSGTYNEQFF. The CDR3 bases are TGTGCCACCAGCGCAACTAGCGGAACCTACAATGAGCAGTTCTTC.

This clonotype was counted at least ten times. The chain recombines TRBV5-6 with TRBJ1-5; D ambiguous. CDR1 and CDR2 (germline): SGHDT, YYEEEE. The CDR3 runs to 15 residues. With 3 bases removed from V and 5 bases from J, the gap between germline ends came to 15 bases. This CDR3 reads CASSSSDRVDQPQHF. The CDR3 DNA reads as TGTGCCAGCAGCTCCTCGGACCGGGTCGATCAGCCCCAGCATTTT.